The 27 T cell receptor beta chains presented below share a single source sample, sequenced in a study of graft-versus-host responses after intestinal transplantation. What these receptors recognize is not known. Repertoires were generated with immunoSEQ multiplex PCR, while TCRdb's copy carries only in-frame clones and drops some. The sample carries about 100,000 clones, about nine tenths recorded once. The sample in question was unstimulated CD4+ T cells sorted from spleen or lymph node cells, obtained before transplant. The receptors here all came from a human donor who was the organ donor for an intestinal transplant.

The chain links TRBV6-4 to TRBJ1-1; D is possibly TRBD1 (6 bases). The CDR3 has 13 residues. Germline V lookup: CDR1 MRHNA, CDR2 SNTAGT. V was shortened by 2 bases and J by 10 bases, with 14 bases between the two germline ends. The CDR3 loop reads CASSDGKQGLAFF. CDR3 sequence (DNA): TGTGCCAGCAGTGACGGTAAACAGGGTTTAGCTTTCTTT.

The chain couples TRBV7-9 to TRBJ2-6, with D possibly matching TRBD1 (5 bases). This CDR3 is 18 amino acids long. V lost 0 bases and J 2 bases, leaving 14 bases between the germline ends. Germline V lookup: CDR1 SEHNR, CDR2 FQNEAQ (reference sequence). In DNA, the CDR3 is TGTGCCAGCAGCTTAGCCCGGGCAGGGCCCCCTGGGGCCAACGTCCTGACTTTC. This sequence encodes CASSLARAGPPGANVLTF.

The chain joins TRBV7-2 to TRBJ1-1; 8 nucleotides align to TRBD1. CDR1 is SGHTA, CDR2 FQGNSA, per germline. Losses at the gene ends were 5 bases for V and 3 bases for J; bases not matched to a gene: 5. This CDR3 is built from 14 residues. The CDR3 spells CASSPGQGYTEAFF. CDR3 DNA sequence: TGTGCCAGCAGCCCCGGACAGGGCTACACTGAAGCTTTCTTT. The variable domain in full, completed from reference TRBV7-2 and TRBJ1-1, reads GAGVSQSPSNKVTEKGKDVELRCDPISGHTALYWYRQSLGQGLEFLIYFQGNSAPDKSGLPSDRFSAERTGGSVSTLTIQRTQQEDSAVYLCASSPGQGYTEAFFGQGTRLTVV.

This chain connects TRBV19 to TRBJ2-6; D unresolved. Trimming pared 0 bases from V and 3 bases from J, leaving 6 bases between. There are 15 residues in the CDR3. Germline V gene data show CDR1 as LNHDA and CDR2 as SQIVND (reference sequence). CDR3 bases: TGTGCCAGTAGTATAGACCCCTTTGGGGCCAACGTCCTGACTTTC. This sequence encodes CASSIDPFGANVLTF.

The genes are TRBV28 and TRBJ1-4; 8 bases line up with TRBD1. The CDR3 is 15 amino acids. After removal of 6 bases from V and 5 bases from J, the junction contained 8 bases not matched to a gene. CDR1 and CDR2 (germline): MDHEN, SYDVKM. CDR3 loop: CASSPGDRKNEKLFF. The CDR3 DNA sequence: TGTGCCAGCAGCCCCGGGGACAGGAAAAATGAAAAACTGTTTTTT.

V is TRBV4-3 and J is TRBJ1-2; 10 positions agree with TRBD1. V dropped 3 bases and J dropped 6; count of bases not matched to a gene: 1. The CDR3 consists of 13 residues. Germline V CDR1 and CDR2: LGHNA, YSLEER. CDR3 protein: CASSQDRGDGYTF. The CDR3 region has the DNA TGCGCCAGCAGCCAGGACAGGGGGGATGGCTACACCTTC.

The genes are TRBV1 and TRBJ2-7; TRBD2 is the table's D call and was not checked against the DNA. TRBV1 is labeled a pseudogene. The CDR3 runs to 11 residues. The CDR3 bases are TGCACCAGCGCCCCACGGTGCGAGCAGTACTTC. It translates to CTSAPRCEQYF.

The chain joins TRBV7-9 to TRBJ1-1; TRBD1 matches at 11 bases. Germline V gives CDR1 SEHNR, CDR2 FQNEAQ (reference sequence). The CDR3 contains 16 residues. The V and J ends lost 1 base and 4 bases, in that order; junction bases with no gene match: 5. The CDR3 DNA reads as TGTGCCAGCAGCTTAGGGACAGGGGGCGCGGGCACTGAAGCTTTCTTT. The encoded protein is CASSLGTGGAGTEAFF.

The CDR3 reads CAWRRGTRLNSPLHF. In DNA form, the CDR3 reads TGTGCCTGGAGAAGGGGGACCCGACTAAATTCACCCCTCCACTTT. The chain uses TRBV30 and TRBJ1-6, with a weak D call TRBD1 (6 bases). V lost 3 bases and J lost 7, with 16 bases in between. The CDR3 consists of 15 residues. CDR1 is GTSNPN and CDR2 is SVGIG in the germline V gene (reference sequence).

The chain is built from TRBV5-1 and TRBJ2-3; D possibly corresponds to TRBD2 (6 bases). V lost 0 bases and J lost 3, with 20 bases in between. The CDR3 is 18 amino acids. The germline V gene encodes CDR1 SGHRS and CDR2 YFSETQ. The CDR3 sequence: CASSLGNLASLSTDTQYF. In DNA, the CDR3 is TGCGCCAGCAGCTTGGGTAATCTAGCGTCGCTCTCGACAGATACGCAGTATTTT. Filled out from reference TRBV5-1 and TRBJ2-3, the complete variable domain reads KAGVTQTPRYLIKTRGQQVTLSCSPISGHRSVSWYQQTPGQGLQFLFEYFSETQRNKGNFPGRFSGRQFSNSRSEMNVSTLELGDSALYLCASSLGNLASLSTDTQYFGPGTRLTVL.

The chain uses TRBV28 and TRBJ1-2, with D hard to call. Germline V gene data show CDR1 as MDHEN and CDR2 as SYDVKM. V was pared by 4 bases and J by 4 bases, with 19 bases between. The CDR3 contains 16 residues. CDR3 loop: CASSSLLDPAGYGYTF. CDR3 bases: TGTGCCAGCAGTTCCCTTTTGGACCCCGCGGGCTATGGCTACACCTTC.

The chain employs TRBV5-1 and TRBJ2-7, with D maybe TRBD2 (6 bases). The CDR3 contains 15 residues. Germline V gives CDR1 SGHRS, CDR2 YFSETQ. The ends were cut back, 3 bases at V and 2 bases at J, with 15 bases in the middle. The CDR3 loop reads CASSWTGTGAYEQYF. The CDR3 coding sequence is TGCGCCAGCAGCTGGACCGGGACTGGAGCCTACGAGCAGTACTTC.

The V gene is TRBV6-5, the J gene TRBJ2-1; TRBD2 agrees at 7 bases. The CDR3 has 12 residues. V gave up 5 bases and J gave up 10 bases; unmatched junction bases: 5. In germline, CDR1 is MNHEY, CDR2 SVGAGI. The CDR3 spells CASSAGTIEQFF. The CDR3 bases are TGTGCCAGCAGTGCCGGGACTATAGAGCAGTTCTTC.

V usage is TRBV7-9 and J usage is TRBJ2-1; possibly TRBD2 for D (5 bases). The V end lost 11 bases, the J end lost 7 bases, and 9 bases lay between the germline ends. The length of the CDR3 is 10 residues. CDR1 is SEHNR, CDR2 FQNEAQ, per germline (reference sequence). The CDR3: CAVSGNEQFF. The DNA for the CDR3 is TGTGCCGTTTCGGGAAATGAGCAGTTCTTC.

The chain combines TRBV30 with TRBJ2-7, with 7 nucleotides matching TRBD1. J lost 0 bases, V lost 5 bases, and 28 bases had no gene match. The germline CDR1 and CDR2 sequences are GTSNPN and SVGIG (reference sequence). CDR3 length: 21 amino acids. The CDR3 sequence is CAWESIGGRGPAPGSSYEQYF. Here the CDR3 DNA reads TGTGCCTGGGAGTCCATAGGGGGCCGCGGGCCAGCGCCGGGGAGCTCCTACGAGCAGTACTTC.

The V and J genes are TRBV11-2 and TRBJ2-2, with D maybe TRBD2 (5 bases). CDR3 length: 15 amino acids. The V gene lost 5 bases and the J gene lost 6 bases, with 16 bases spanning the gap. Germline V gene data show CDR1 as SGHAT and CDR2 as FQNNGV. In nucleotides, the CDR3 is TGTGCCAGCAGCCCAGGCGGGTCCTTGGCCGGGGAGCTGTTTTTT. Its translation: CASSPGGSLAGELFF.

The CDR3 DNA reads as TGTGCCAGCAGCTCCCCCGGGGATGAGCAGTTCTTC. Its protein is CASSSPGDEQFF. The chain carries TRBV5-4 and TRBJ2-1, with D possibly being TRBD2 (5 bases). The CDR3 spans 12 residues. Trimming left V 3 bases short and J 8 bases short, with 9 bases between. The germline V gene encodes CDR1 SGHNT and CDR2 YYREEE (reference sequence).

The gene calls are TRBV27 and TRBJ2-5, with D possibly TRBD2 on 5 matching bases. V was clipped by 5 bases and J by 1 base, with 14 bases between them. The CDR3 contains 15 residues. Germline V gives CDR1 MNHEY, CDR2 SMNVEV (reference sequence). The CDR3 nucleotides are TGTGCCAGCAGTCCCTTGATAGCGCCCCAAGAGACCCAGTACTTC. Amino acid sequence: CASSPLIAPQETQYF.

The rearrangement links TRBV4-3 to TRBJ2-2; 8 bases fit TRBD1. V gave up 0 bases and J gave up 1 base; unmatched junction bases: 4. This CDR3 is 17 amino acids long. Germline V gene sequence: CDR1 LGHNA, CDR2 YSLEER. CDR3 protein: CASSQDYRGKNTGELFF. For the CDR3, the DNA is TGCGCCAGCAGCCAAGATTACAGGGGGAAGAACACCGGGGAGCTGTTTTTT.

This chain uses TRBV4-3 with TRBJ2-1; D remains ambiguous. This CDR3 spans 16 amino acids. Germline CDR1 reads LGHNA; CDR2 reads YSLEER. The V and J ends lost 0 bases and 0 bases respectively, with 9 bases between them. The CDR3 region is CASSQDARHSYNEQFF. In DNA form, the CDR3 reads TGCGCCAGCAGCCAAGATGCCCGACACTCCTACAATGAGCAGTTCTTC.

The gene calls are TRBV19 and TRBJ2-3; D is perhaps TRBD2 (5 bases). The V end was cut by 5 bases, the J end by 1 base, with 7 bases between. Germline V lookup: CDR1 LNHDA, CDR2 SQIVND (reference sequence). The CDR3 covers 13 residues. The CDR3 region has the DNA TGTGCCAGTAGTGAGGGTGGCACAGATACGCAGTATTTT. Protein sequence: CASSEGGTDTQYF.

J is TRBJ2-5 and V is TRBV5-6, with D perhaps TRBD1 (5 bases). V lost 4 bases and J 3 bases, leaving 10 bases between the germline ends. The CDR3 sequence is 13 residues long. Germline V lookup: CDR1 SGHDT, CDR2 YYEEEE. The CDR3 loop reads CASSPRREETQYF. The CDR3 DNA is TGTGCCAGCAGCCCTCGCAGGGAAGAGACCCAGTACTTC.

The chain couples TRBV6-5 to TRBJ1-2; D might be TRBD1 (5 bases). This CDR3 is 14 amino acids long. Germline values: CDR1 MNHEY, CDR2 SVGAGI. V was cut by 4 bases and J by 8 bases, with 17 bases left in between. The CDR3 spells CASSLGQGRDGYTF. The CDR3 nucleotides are TGTGCCAGCAGTTTAGGGCAGGGAAGAGACGGCTACACCTTC.

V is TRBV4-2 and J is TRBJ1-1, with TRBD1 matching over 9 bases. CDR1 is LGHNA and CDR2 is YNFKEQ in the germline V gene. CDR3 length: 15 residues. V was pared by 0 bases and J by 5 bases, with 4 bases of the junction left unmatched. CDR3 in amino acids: CASSQDHRGRTEAFF. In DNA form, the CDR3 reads TGTGCCAGCAGCCAAGATCACAGGGGGCGGACTGAAGCTTTCTTT.

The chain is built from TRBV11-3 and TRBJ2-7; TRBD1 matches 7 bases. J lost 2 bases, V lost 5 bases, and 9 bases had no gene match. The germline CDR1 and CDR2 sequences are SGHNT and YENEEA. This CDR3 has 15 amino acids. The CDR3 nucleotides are TGTGCCAGCAGCCCTTCTGACAGGGTGCCCTACGAGCAGTACTTC. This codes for CASSPSDRVPYEQYF.

CDR3 loop: CASSVGASGGTSTDTQYF. The DNA of the CDR3 is TGTGCCAGCAGCGTAGGGGCTAGCGGGGGGACTAGCACAGATACGCAGTATTTT. The chain is built from TRBV9 and TRBJ2-3; 11 bases match TRBD2. The CDR3 consists of 18 residues. Per germline, CDR1 SGDLS and CDR2 YYNGEE. With 0 bases clipped from V and 0 bases from J, the junction kept 6 bases outside the gene matches.

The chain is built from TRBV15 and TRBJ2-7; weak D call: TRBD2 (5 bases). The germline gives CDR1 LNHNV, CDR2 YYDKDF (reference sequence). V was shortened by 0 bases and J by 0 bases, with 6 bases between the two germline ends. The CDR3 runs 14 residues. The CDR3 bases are TGTGCCACCAGCAGAGAGGACTTCTCCTACGAGCAGTACTTC. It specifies CATSREDFSYEQYF.